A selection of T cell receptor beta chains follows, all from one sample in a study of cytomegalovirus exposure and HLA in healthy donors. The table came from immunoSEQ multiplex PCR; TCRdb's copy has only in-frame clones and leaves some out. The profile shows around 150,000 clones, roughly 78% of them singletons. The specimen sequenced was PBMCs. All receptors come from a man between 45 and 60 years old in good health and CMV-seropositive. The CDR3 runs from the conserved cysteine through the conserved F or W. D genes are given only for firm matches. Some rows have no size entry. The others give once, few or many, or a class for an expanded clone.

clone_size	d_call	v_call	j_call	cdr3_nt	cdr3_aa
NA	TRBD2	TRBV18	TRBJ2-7	TGTGCCAGCTCACCGAAGCGGGACCAATCCTACGAGCAGTACTTC	CASSPKRDQSYEQYF
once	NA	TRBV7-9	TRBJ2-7	TGTTCCAGCAGTTTCCAGGGGCTCACGATTGACGAGCAGTACTTC	CSSSFQGLTIDEQYF
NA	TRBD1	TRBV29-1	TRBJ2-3	TGCAGCGTTGGGGACAGGGGACCAGATACGCAGTATTTT	CSVGDRGPDTQYF
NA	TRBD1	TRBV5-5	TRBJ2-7	TGTGCCAGCAGTCAACATCCGGGACAGGGGGCTACCTACGAGCAGTACTTC	CASSQHPGQGATYEQYF
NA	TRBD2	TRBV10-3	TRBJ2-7	TGTGCCATCAGTGGACTAGCGGGGGAAGTCTACGAGCAGTACTTC	CAISGLAGEVYEQYF
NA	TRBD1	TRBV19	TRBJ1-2	TGTGCCAGTAGTGTCGCCGGGACAGGTCTTAACTATGGCTACACCTTC	CASSVAGTGLNYGYTF
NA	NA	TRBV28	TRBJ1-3	TGTGCCAGCAGTTTAAAGGACAGACACACCATATATTTT	CASSLKDRHTIYF
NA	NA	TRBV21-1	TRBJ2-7	TGTGCCAGCAGCAAAGTGTGCGGGACCCCCCACGAGCAGTACTTC	CASSKVCGTPHEQYF
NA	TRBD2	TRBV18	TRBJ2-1	TGTGCCAGCTCACCAGCCACTAGCGGGGGATACAATGAGCAGTTCTTC	CASSPATSGGYNEQFF
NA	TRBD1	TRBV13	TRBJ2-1	TGTGCCAGCAGCTCCGGGACAGACTACAATGAGCAGTTCTTC	CASSSGTDYNEQFF
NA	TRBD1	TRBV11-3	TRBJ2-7	TGTGCCAGCAGTCCGGGACAGATGTACGAGCAGTACTTC	CASSPGQMYEQYF
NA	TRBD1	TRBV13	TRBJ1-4	TGTGCCAGCAGCCTAAGGGGGACAGGCCTTGAAAAACTGTTTTTT	CASSLRGTGLEKLFF
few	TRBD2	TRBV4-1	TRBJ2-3	TGCGCCAGCAGCCAATTACTAGCGGGGCACTACACAGATACGCAGTATTTT	CASSQLLAGHYTDTQYF
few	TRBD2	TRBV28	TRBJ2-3	TGTGCCAGCAGTTTTGATGGCGGGAGGGCGGGCACAGATACGCAGTATTTT	CASSFDGGRAGTDTQYF
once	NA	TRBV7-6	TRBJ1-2	TGTGCCAGCAGCTTAGGCAGGGAACAGGGCTACACCTTC	CASSLGREQGYTF
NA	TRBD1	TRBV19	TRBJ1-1	TGTGCCAGTAGTAACACAGGGGTTTGGAGCACTGAAGCTTTCTTT	CASSNTGVWSTEAFF
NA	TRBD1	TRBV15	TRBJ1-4	TGTGCCACACGCCGACAGGGATCGGATGAAAAACTGTTTTTT	CATRRQGSDEKLFF
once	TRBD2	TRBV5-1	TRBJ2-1	TGCGCCAGCAGCTCCACCGGACTAGCATTGAGCTCCTACAATGAGCAGTTCTTC	CASSSTGLALSSYNEQFF
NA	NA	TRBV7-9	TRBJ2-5	TGTGCCAGCAGCTTAGAAGTTGTAGGGGTAAGAGAGGCCCAGTACTTC	CASSLEVVGVREAQYF
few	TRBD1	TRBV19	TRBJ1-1	TGTGCCAGTTTCTCGGACAGGCTGAACACTGAAGCTTTCTTT	CASFSDRLNTEAFF
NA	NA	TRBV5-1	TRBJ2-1	TGCGCCAGCAGCTTGTGGCCAGGGGGGATGGATGGGCAGTTCTTC	CASSLWPGGMDGQFF
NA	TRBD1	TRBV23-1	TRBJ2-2	TGCGCCCCAGAGTTAGCCGGGACAGGGGGCGTCACCGGGGAGCTGTTTTTT	CAPELAGTGGVTGELFF
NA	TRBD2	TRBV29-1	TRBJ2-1	TGCAGCGTTTCCGCTGATCGGGGAGGGCCTGGGCATGAGCAGTTCTTC	CSVSADRGGPGHEQFF
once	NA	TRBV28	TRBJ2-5	TGTGCCAGCAGTCCGACAGGTCACCAAGAGACCCAGTACTTC	CASSPTGHQETQYF
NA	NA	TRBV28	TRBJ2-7	TGTGCCAGCAGGCCCCGGGACATGGTACCCGAGCAGTACTTC	CASRPRDMVPEQYF
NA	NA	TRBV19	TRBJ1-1	TGTGCCAGTAGTATTGGGGCGGGGAGAGCTTTCTTT	CASSIGAGRAFF
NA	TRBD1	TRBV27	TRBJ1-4	TGTGCCAGCAGTTTACTGGACAGGGGGCGAGCTAATGAAAAACTGTTTTTT	CASSLLDRGRANEKLFF
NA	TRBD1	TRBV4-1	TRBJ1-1	TGCGCCAGCAGCCAAGTGGGACAGGACTACACTGAAGCTTTCTTT	CASSQVGQDYTEAFF
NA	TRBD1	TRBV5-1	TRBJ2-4	TGCGCCAGCAGCTTGGGGACAGGGGTAAACATTCAGTACTTC	CASSLGTGVNIQYF
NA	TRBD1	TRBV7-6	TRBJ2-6	TGTGCCAGCAGCCCTGCCGGGACAGGGGGCGCTGGGGCCAACGTCCTGACTTTC	CASSPAGTGGAGANVLTF
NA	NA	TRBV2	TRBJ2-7	TGTGCCAGCAGTGAACAGGGCTCCTACGAGCAGTACTTC	CASSEQGSYEQYF
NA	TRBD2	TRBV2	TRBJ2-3	TGTGCCAGCACCAAACTAGCGGGAGATACGCAGTATTTT	CASTKLAGDTQYF
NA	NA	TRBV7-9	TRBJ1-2	TGTGCCAGCAGCCTCCGGCAGGGCGAGGTCTATGGCTACACCTTC	CASSLRQGEVYGYTF
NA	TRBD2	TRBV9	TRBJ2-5	TGTGCCAGCAGCGTAGCCAGCGGGAGTGAGACCCAGTACTTC	CASSVASGSETQYF
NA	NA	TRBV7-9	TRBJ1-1	TGTGCCAGCAGGCCCACAGGAAACGCGAGGACTGAAGCTTTCTTT	CASRPTGNARTEAFF
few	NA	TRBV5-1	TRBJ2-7	TGCGCCAGCAGCTTGGAACTCACCTACGAGCAGTACTTC	CASSLELTYEQYF
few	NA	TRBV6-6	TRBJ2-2	TGTGCCAGCAGTAGGATAGCGGCCTCGAACACCGGGGAGCTGTTTTTT	CASSRIAASNTGELFF
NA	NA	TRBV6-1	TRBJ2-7	TGTGCCAGCAGTTCCAGGGGCGGCAACGAGCAGTACTTC	CASSSRGGNEQYF
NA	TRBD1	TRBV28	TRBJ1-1	TGTGCCAGCAGTCGTCAGGGGGAAGGGACTGAAGCTTTCTTT	CASSRQGEGTEAFF
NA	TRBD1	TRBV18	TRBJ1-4	TGTGCCAGCTCGAGACAGGGGTCGGATGAAAAACTGTTTTTT	CASSRQGSDEKLFF
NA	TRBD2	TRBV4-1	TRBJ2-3	TGCGCCAGCAGCCAAGTTGGACTAGCGGGAGGGCCTCATTTT	CASSQVGLAGGPHF
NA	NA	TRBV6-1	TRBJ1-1	TGTGCCAGCAGCGAGTTCCCTGGTCCCTCCACTGAAGCTTTCTTT	CASSEFPGPSTEAFF
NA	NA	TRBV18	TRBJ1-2	TGTGCCAGCTCACCAGGGCCATATAGTGGCTACACCTTC	CASSPGPYSGYTF
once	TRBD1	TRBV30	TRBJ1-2	TGTGCCTGGAGTCCGGACAGGCGAAACTATGGCTACACCTTC	CAWSPDRRNYGYTF
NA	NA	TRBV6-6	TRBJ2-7	TGTGCCAGCAGTCAGGACAGTTCCCCCCCCTACGAGCAGTACTTC	CASSQDSSPPYEQYF
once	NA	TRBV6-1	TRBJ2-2	TGTGCCTCAACACGTATGGGGGGTGGCTCCGGGGAGCTGTTTTTT	CASTRMGGGSGELFF
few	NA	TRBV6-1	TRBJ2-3	TGTGCCAGCAGTGAACTAGGGGGGGGATTTGGCACAGATACGCAGTATTTT	CASSELGGGFGTDTQYF
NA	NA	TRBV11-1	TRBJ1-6	TGTGCCAGCAGCTTAGGCCCGGGGGCCTATAATTCACCCCTCCACTTT	CASSLGPGAYNSPLHF
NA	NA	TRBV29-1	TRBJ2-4	TGCAGCGTTGAATGTACCCCCGGACAGATAGTTAGGAACATTCAGTACTTC	CSVECTPGQIVRNIQYF
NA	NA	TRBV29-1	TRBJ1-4	TGCAGCGTCTTAACTACCTGGGGCGGCGAAAAACTGTTTTTT	CSVLTTWGGEKLFF
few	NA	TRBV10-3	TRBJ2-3	TGTGCCACCAGGGGAAGGGGTACTAGCACAGATACGCAGTATTTT	CATRGRGTSTDTQYF
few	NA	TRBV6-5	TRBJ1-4	TGTGCCAGCAGTTCCCTCCGCGCGGCAGGGGATGAAAAACTGTTTTTT	CASSSLRAAGDEKLFF
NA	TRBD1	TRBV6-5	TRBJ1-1	TGTGCCAGCAGCCGGGACAGGGGCACTGAAGCTTTCTTT	CASSRDRGTEAFF
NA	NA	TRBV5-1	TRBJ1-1	TGCGCCAGCAGCTTGGCTGCGGGGCTCACTGAAGCTTTCTTT	CASSLAAGLTEAFF
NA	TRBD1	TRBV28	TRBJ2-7	TGTGCCAGCAGTCCTACAGGGGGATACGAGCAGTACTTC	CASSPTGGYEQYF
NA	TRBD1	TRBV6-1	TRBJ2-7	TGTGCCAGCAGAACTGGGACAGGGGTCCGCGAGCAGTACTTC	CASRTGTGVREQYF
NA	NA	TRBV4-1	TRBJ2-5	TGCGCCAGCAGCCCACAAGGGAACAGGGTAGAGACCCAGTACTTC	CASSPQGNRVETQYF
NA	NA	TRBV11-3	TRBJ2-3	TGTGCCAGCAGTGCGGGGGATACGCAGTATTTT	CASSAGDTQYF